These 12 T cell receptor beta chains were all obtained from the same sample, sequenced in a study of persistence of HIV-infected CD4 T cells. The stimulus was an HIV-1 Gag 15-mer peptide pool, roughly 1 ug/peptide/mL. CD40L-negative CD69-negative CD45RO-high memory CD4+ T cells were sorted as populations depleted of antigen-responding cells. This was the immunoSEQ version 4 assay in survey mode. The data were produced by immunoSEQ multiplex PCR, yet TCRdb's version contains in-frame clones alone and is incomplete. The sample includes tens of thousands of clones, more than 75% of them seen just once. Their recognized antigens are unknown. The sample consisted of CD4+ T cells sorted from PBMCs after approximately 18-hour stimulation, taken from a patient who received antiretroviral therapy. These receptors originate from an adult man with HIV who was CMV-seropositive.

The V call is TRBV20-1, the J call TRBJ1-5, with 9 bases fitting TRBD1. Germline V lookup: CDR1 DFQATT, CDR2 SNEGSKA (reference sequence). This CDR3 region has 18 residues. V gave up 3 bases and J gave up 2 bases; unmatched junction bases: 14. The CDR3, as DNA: TGCAGTGCTAGTCGTAGGGACAGGGCCCGAGGGGGCAATCAGCCCCAGCATTTT. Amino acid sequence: CSASRRDRARGGNQPQHF.

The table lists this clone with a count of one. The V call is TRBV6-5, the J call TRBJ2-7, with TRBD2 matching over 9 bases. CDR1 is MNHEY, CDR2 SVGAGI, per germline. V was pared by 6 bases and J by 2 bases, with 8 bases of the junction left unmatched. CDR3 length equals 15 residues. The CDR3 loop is CASRSVTSGTYEQYF. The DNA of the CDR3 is TGTGCCAGCAGATCGGTGACTAGCGGTACCTACGAGCAGTACTTC.

The CDR3 sequence is CASSLGHPGQGELLAKNIQYF. DNA of the CDR3: TGCGCCAGCAGCTTGGGACATCCGGGACAGGGGGAACTCCTAGCCAAAAACATTCAGTACTTC. The gene calls are TRBV5-1 and TRBJ2-4; 11 bases are shared with TRBD1. The CDR3 contains 21 residues. Germline lookup yields CDR1 SGHRS and CDR2 YFSETQ. V shed 0 bases and J 0 bases; nucleotides not matched to a gene: 14.

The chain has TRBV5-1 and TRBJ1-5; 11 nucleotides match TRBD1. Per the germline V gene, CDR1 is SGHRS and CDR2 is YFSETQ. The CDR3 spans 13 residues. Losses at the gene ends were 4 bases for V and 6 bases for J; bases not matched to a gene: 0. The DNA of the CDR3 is TGCGCCAGCAGCGGGACAGGGGGTCAGCCCCAGCATTTT. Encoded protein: CASSGTGGQPQHF.

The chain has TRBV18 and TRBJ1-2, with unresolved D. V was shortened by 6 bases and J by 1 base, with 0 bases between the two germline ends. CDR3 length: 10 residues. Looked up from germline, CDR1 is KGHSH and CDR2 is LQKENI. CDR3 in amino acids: CASSNYGYTF. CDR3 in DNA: TGTGCCAGCTCTAACTATGGCTACACCTTC.

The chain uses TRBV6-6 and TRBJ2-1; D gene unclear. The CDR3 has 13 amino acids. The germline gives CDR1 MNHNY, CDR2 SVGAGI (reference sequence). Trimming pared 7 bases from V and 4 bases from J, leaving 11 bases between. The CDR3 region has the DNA TGTGCCAGCACTATCATGGGATACAATGAGCAGTTCTTC. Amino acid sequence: CASTIMGYNEQFF.

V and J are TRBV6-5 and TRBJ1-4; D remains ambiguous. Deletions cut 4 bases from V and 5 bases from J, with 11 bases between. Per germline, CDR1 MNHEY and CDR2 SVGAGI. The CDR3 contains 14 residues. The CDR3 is CASSSRWENEKLFF. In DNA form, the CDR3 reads TGTGCCAGCAGTTCCCGGTGGGAGAATGAAAAACTGTTTTTT.

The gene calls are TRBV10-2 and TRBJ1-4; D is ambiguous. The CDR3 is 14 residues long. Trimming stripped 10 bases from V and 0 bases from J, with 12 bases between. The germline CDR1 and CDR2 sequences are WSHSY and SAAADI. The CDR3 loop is CATTDGSTNEKLFF. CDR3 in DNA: TGCGCCACCACGGACGGGTCAACTAATGAAAAACTGTTTTTT.

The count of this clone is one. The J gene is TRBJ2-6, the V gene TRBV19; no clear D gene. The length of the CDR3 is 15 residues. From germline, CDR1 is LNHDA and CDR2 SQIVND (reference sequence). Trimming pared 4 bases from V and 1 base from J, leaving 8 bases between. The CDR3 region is CASSKDSSGANVLTF. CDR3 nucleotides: TGTGCCAGTAGTAAAGACTCATCTGGGGCCAACGTCCTGACTTTC.

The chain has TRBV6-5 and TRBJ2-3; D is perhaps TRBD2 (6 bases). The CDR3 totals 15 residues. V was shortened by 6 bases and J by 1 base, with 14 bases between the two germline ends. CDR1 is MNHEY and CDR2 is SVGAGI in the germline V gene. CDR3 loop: CASSWGDMGTDTQYF. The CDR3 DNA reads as TGTGCCAGCAGCTGGGGGGATATGGGCACAGATACGCAGTATTTT.

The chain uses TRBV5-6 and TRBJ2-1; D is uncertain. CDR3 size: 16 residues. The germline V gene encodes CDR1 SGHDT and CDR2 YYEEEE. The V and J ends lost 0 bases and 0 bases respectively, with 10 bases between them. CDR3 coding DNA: TGTGCCAGCAGCTTGGGACGGGTTAGCTCCTACAATGAGCAGTTCTTC. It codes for CASSLGRVSSYNEQFF.

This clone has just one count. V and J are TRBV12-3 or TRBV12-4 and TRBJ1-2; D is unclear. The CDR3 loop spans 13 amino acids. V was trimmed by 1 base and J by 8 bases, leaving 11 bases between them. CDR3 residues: CASSLVGQRGYTF. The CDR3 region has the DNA TGTGCCAGCAGTTTAGTGGGCCAAAGGGGCTACACCTTC.